This T cell receptor beta chain was retrieved from a study of T cells after posttransplantation cyclophosphamide. Study-wide points: After PTCy, TRB diversity resembled that of CNI/methotrexate controls. Donor-recipient repertoire similarity was low at 1-2 months, rising over year one. TRB overlap between skin or GI tissue T cells and blood was limited.

Germline CDR1 MNHEY, CDR2 SMNVEV (reference sequence). The CDR3 is 17 residues long. V was pared by 2 bases and J by 5 bases, with 12 bases of the junction left unmatched. Peripheral blood was collected from the related graft donor on the marrow donation day. This clone was seen at least ten times. The antigen remains unidentified. Generated by immunoSEQ multiplex PCR, the TCRdb table keeps only in-frame clones and is missing some. The sample was found to contain approximately 34,000 clones, and every one recurs. V and J are TRBV27 and TRBJ1-2, with 9 nucleotides matching TRBD1. The sequencing sample was made of PBMCs. This TCR was recovered from a woman aged 45 to 65 in good health and a related stem cell transplant donor. The CDR3 nucleotides are TGTGCCAGCAGTTTAATTACAGGGGGCGCTTATGGGTATGGCTACACCTTC. This gives the protein CASSLITGGAYGYGYTF.